The next 27 T cell receptor beta chains were all read from a single sample in a study of CD8 T cells in Susac syndrome. Random hexamers served to reverse transcribe roughly 0.5 to 1 ug RNA. From the immunoSEQ multiplex PCR reads, TCRdb called clonotypes with MiXCR, one entry per CDR3 protein. Seen here are about 94,000 distinct CDR3 sequences, 85% to 95% observed once, and the top ten hold about 0.28%. Source material: CD4+ T cells from PBMCs. The origin of the receptors is a human donor with Susac syndrome.

This rearrangement joins TRBV2 to TRBJ2-5; D is unclear. From germline, CDR1 is SNHLY and CDR2 FYNNEI. The CDR3 has 10 amino acids. The V end lost 8 bases, the J end lost 0 bases, and 1 base lay between the germline ends. The DNA of the CDR3 is TGTGCCAGCCACCAAGAGACCCAGTACTTC. The encoded protein is CASHQETQYF.

This sequence joins TRBV6-5 and TRBJ2-1, with 10 bases aligning to TRBD2. The ends lost 8 bases at V and 4 bases at J; junction bases unmatched: 5. CDR1 and CDR2 from the germline V gene are MNHEY and SVGAGI. The CDR3 contains 14 residues. The DNA of the CDR3 is TGTGCCAGCTCTGGACTAGCGGCTTACAATGAGCAGTTCTTC. Amino acid sequence: CASSGLAAYNEQFF.

This chain links TRBV19 with TRBJ2-7; 8 bases agree with TRBD1. The J segment lost 8 bases and the V segment lost 7 bases, leaving 13 bases of the junction unmatched. This CDR3 has 14 residues. Germline V CDR1 and CDR2: LNHDA, SQIVND (reference sequence). The CDR3 reads CASKPADREVQQYF. CDR3 nucleotides: TGTGCCAGTAAGCCCGCGGACAGGGAGGTTCAGCAGTACTTC.

The chain links TRBV25-1 to TRBJ1-1, with 7 positions matching TRBD1. Germline values: CDR1 MGHDK, CDR2 SYGVNS. This CDR3 region has 13 residues. The J segment lost 4 bases and the V segment lost 2 bases, leaving 1 base of the junction unmatched. The CDR3 coding sequence is TGTGCCAGCAGTGAACCAGGGGGCACTGAAGCTTTCTTT. Residues: CASSEPGGTEAFF.

This clonotype was counted only a few times. The CDR3, as DNA: TGCAGCGTCACTCAGGGTAGCAATCAGCCCCAGCATTTT. Protein sequence: CSVTQGSNQPQHF. The chain combines TRBV29-1 with TRBJ1-5; possibly TRBD1 for D (5 bases). This CDR3 region has 13 residues. Germline CDR1 is SQVTM and CDR2 is ANQGSEA. Trimming left V 6 bases short and J 0 bases short, with 9 bases between.

For the CDR3, the DNA is TGTGCCAGCAGTTACTCACCGGGAAGAGGGAAAAACATTCAGTACTTC. Encoded protein: CASSYSPGRGKNIQYF. The J gene is TRBJ2-4, the V gene TRBV6-2 or TRBV6-3; D may be TRBD2 (5 bases). V dropped 0 bases and J dropped 4 bases, with 13 bases sitting between them. The germline V gene encodes CDR1 MNHEY and CDR2 SVGEGT. This CDR3 has 16 residues.

The chain uses TRBV9 and TRBJ1-4; possibly TRBD1 for D (6 bases). Germline CDR1 SGDLS, CDR2 YYNGEE. The V end lost 0 bases, the J end lost 7 bases, and 10 bases lay between the germline ends. The CDR3 is 14 residues long. The CDR3 nucleotides are TGTGCCAGCAGCGTAGAACAGGGAAGTGAAAAACTGTTTTTT. Its translation is CASSVEQGSEKLFF.

For the CDR3, the DNA is TGTGCCACCAGCAGAGATCCCCTAGCGGGGGAAATCAGCTACGAGCAGTACTTC. Translating it yields CATSRDPLAGEISYEQYF. This chain links TRBV15 with TRBJ2-7; 10 nucleotides agree with TRBD2. The length of the CDR3 is 18 residues. Germline assignment: CDR1 LNHNV and CDR2 YYDKDF (reference sequence). Losses at the gene ends were 0 bases for V and 3 bases for J; bases not matched to a gene: 11.

The rearrangement uses TRBV2 and TRBJ2-5; D is perhaps TRBD2 (7 bases). Per the germline V gene, CDR1 is SNHLY and CDR2 is FYNNEI. The CDR3 covers 15 residues. The V end lost 7 bases, the J end lost 1 base, and 16 bases lay between the germline ends. Written as DNA, the CDR3 is TGTGCCAGCAAAAGGGCGGGGGCCCTCCAAGAGACCCAGTACTTC. Translating it yields CASKRAGALQETQYF.

This chain uses TRBV6-5 with TRBJ2-1, with 9 bases that match TRBD1. The CDR3 has 15 residues. Germline-derived CDR1 and CDR2 are MNHEY and SVGAGI. Losses at the gene ends were 2 bases for V and 6 bases for J; bases not matched to a gene: 5. CDR3 bases: TGTGCCAGCAGTTACAGCGGGACAGGGTCCAATGAGCAGTTCTTC. Amino acid sequence: CASSYSGTGSNEQFF.

CDR3 protein: CSAREPRQGMETQYF. The CDR3 DNA sequence: TGCAGTGCTAGAGAGCCCCGACAGGGGATGGAGACCCAGTACTTC. The chain has TRBV20-1 and TRBJ2-5, with 8 bases fitting TRBD1. The CDR3 is 15 residues long. Germline V gives CDR1 DFQATT, CDR2 SNEGSKA (reference sequence). V was clipped by 0 bases and J by 5 bases; unmatched bases: 8.

The chain couples TRBV11-2 to TRBJ2-3, with 7 bases matching TRBD2. CDR1 and CDR2 (germline): SGHAT, FQNNGV. The trim removed 5 bases at V and 10 bases at J, leaving 9 bases unmatched. This CDR3 has 13 residues. CDR3 amino acids: CASSLRAGSPQYF. CDR3 coding DNA: TGTGCCAGCAGCCTCCGAGCGGGATCTCCGCAGTATTTT.

This chain uses TRBV5-6 with TRBJ1-1, with 9 positions matching TRBD1. The CDR3 is made up of 16 amino acids. After removal of 4 bases from V and 1 base from J, the junction contained 8 bases not matched to a gene. Per the germline V gene, CDR1 is SGHDT and CDR2 is YYEEEE. CDR3 sequence: CASSRIPGQGNTEAFF. The CDR3 DNA is TGTGCCAGCAGCCGAATTCCGGGACAGGGGAACACTGAAGCTTTCTTT.

The gene calls are TRBV5-1 and TRBJ2-1, with TRBD2 matching over 8 bases. V lost 0 bases, J lost 9 bases, and 11 bases stayed unmatched. CDR1 SGHRS and CDR2 YFSETQ come from the germline V gene. The CDR3 covers 16 residues. CDR3 amino acids: CASSLEGTSYRGEQFF. CDR3 coding DNA: TGCGCCAGCAGCTTGGAAGGGACTAGTTACCGCGGTGAGCAGTTCTTC.

The chain combines TRBV10-3 with TRBJ2-7; tentative D call: TRBD1 (5 bases). Germline V lookup: CDR1 ENHRY, CDR2 SYGVKD. Between the trimmed V and J ends, which lost 2 bases and 2 bases, there was a span of 13 bases. The CDR3 length is 15 residues. CDR3 DNA: TGTGCCATCAGTGAGGTCGGCAGGGCGACCTACGAGCAGTACTTC. It specifies CAISEVGRATYEQYF.

V and J are TRBV4-1 and TRBJ1-1, with D possibly matching TRBD1 (6 bases). Per the germline V gene, CDR1 is MGHRA and CDR2 is YSYEKL. CDR3 size: 14 residues. The V and J ends lost 5 bases and 5 bases respectively, with 15 bases between them. The CDR3 is CASSSWGAYTEAFF. The CDR3 DNA reads TGCGCCAGCAGCTCCTGGGGGGCGTATACTGAAGCTTTCTTT.

The chain carries TRBV20-1 and TRBJ2-2; 8 positions match TRBD2. Germline-derived CDR1 and CDR2 are DFQATT and SNEGSKA (reference sequence). This CDR3 region has 14 residues. Unmatched junction bases numbered 4, after V lost 3 bases and J lost 4 bases. CDR3 residues: CSASVSGGTGELFF. The CDR3 DNA sequence: TGCAGTGCTAGTGTGAGCGGGGGCACCGGGGAGCTGTTTTTT.

This clonotype appeared once. The genes are TRBV30 and TRBJ1-2, with TRBD1 identical over 7 bases. Germline trimming cut 8 bases from V and 7 bases from J; bases unmatched to any gene: 16. Germline-derived CDR1 and CDR2 are GTSNPN and SVGIG (reference sequence). The CDR3 runs 14 residues. CDR3 residues: CAGRNWRGRGGYTF. The CDR3 coding sequence is TGTGCCGGCCGAAACTGGAGGGGGCGGGGTGGCTACACCTTC.

The chain couples TRBV12-3 or TRBV12-4 to TRBJ1-5, with D possibly being TRBD1 (5 bases). The CDR3 spans 14 residues. Trimming removed 5 bases from V and 5 bases from J, with 13 bases in between. The CDR3 spells CASSRGAGYQPQHF. Written as DNA, the CDR3 is TGTGCCAGCAGTCGCGGGGCAGGCTATCAGCCCCAGCATTTT.

The chain couples TRBV29-1 to TRBJ1-3; TRBD1 matches at 7 bases. The germline V gene encodes CDR1 SQVTM and CDR2 ANQGSEA. Trimming at V came to 5 bases and at J to 10 bases, leaving 5 bases not matched to a gene. The CDR3 covers 11 residues. CDR3 DNA: TGCAGCGTTTCGACAGGGCGGACCATATATTTT. As protein: CSVSTGRTIYF.

This clonotype was observed once. V usage is TRBV4-1 and J usage is TRBJ2-2; TRBD1 matches at 9 bases. With V trimmed by 9 bases and J by 8 bases, 13 bases remained unmatched. The CDR3 sequence is 15 residues long. CDR1 and CDR2 from the germline V gene are MGHRA and YSYEKL. The CDR3 loop is CASNDRDRVTGELFF. Written as DNA, the CDR3 is TGCGCCAGTAATGACCGGGACAGGGTAACTGGGGAGCTGTTTTTT.

CDR3 residues: CASRNTQAAGANVLTF. The DNA of the CDR3 is TGCGCCAGCCGAAACACGCAGGCGGCTGGGGCCAACGTCCTGACTTTC. The V gene is TRBV5-1, the J gene TRBJ2-6; D gene ambiguous. Germline CDR1 is SGHRS and CDR2 is YFSETQ. Trimming left V 7 bases short and J 2 bases short, with 16 bases between. The CDR3 sequence is 16 residues long.

The chain couples TRBV5-4 to TRBJ2-3; TRBD1 matches at 9 bases. The V gene end was trimmed by 6 bases and the J gene end by 0 bases; junction bases not matched to a gene: 5. This CDR3 comprises 15 residues. Germline V gene sequence: CDR1 SGHNT, CDR2 YYREEE (reference sequence). CDR3 DNA sequence: TGTGCCAGCACGGACAGGGGTCTCAGCACAGATACGCAGTATTTT. Amino acid sequence: CASTDRGLSTDTQYF.

The rearrangement links TRBV5-1 to TRBJ2-7, with D possibly being TRBD1 (5 bases). Germline assignment: CDR1 SGHRS and CDR2 YFSETQ. V lost 2 bases, J lost 3 bases, and 12 bases lay in between. CDR3 length: 14 residues. The CDR3 reads CASSFEDRFYEQYF. In nucleotides, the CDR3 is TGCGCCAGCAGCTTTGAAGACAGATTCTACGAGCAGTACTTC.

V usage is TRBV19 and J usage is TRBJ2-5; TRBD1 aligns across 8 bases. Germline V lookup: CDR1 LNHDA, CDR2 SQIVND (reference sequence). This CDR3 is built from 17 residues. With V trimmed by 4 bases and J by 0 bases, 10 bases remained unmatched. The CDR3 sequence is CASSSPPGTGYQETQYF. DNA for the CDR3: TGTGCCAGTAGTAGTCCTCCCGGGACAGGATACCAAGAGACCCAGTACTTC. Based on the CDR3 plus reference TRBV19 and TRBJ2-5, the full variable domain is DGGITQSPKYLFRKEGQNVTLSCEQNLNHDAMYWYRQDPGQGLRLIYYSQIVNDFQKGDIAEGYSVSREKKESFPLTVTSAQKNPTAFYLCASSSPPGTGYQETQYFGPGTRLLVL.

The V and J genes are TRBV2 and TRBJ2-5; no clear D. Trimming took off 4 bases at V and 5 bases at J, with 8 bases between the two ends. The CDR3 is made up of 12 amino acids. CDR1 and CDR2 from the germline V gene are SNHLY and FYNNEI. This CDR3 is CASSASSETQYF. Written as DNA, the CDR3 is TGTGCCAGCAGTGCAAGTTCGGAGACCCAGTACTTC.

The V call is TRBV20-1, the J call TRBJ1-4; D remains unclear. This CDR3 has 11 residues. Trimming shortened V by 1 base and J by 14 bases, and 11 bases separated the two germline ends. Germline values: CDR1 DFQATT, CDR2 SNEGSKA (reference sequence). CDR3: CSARGPIRLFF. The CDR3 DNA reads TGCAGTGCTAGAGGTCCCATTAGGCTGTTTTTT.